The rows below give T cell receptor beta chains drawn from one sample of a study of T cell repertoires in cytomegalovirus infection. TCRdb independently ran MiXCR on the reads; one entry per CDR3 protein. This table holds more than 650,000 distinct CDR3 sequences, 35% to 40% found once. Sequencing was performed on PBMCs. The source is a human donor in good health (CMV status not recorded). Some clones in this sample may be carry-over from other donors' samples. Both conserved end residues are part of each CDR3. D genes are given only for firm matches. Some rows have no size entry. The others give once, few or many, or a class for an expanded clone.

>TRBJ2-1|TRBV12-3/TRBV12-4|many|TRBD2
TGTGCCAGCACCCCTCGGGGGGGATTCGGCGATGAGCAGTTCTTC
CASTPRGGFGDEQFF
>TRBJ2-1|TRBV7-2|many|TRBD2
TGTGCCAGCAGCTCACCCGGGACTAGGAAGAGTGAGCAGTTCTTC
CASSSPGTRKSEQFF
>TRBJ2-7|TRBV5-5|few|TRBD1
TGTGCCAGCAGCTTGGAAACGGGACAGACCTACGAGCAGTACTTC
CASSLETGQTYEQYF
>TRBJ1-1|TRBV29-1|-|TRBD1
TGCAGCGTTGCTCGACAGGGGGGGCCCACTGAAGCTTTCTTT
CSVARQGGPTEAFF
>TRBJ2-3|TRBV7-2|many|TRBD2
TGTGCCAGCAGCTTAGTCCTAGCGGGAGTTTTGACAGATACGCAGTATTTT
CASSLVLAGVLTDTQYF
>TRBJ1-1|TRBV19|-|-
TGTGCCAGTAGTACCCGGACGTGGCGGGGGGCTGAAGCTTTCTTT
CASSTRTWRGAEAFF
>TRBJ2-1|TRBV12-3/TRBV12-4|-|TRBD1
TGTGCCAGCAGCCCCAGGGGACAGGCCAATGAGCAGTTCTTC
CASSPRGQANEQFF
>TRBJ2-7|TRBV7-8|-|-
TGTGCCAGCAGCTTAACGGGCCCGTGGTTGCGGCAGTACTTC
CASSLTGPWLRQYF
>TRBJ1-5|TRBV28|-|TRBD1
TGTGCCAGCAGCCCTCATACGGGGACAGGGGAACAGCCCCAGCATTTT
CASSPHTGTGEQPQHF
>TRBJ1-6|TRBV7-6|many|-
TGTGCCAGCAGCTTAGGAGCTAGGACTGGAGGCTCACCCCTCCACTTT
CASSLGARTGGSPLHF
>TRBJ2-1|TRBV7-6|few|TRBD1
TGTGCCAGAAGCCCGGGGCCAGGGGGAGTATCCTACAATGAGCAGTTCTTC
CARSPGPGGVSYNEQFF
>TRBJ2-5|TRBV20-1|-|-
TGCAGTGCTAGACAGAACCAAGGTACCCAGTACTTC
CSARQNQGTQYF
>TRBJ1-1|TRBV28|few|-
TGTGCCAGCAGCCCCGACTTGAACACTGAAGATTTCTTT
CASSPDLNTEDFF
>TRBJ1-1|TRBV12-3/TRBV12-4|many|-
TGTGCCAGCAGTTCATGGGGAACTGAAGCTTTCTTT
CASSSWGTEAFF
>TRBJ1-1|TRBV27|-|TRBD1
TGTGCCAGCAGGGGTCAGGGGGCCTCTATGAACACTGAAGCTTTCTTT
CASRGQGASMNTEAFF
>TRBJ1-6|TRBV15|-|TRBD1
TGTGCCACCAGCAGAGATCGATCCGGGACAGGGGGAGACAAGTCCCTCCACTTT
CATSRDRSGTGGDKSLHF
>TRBJ2-1|TRBV6-8|-|TRBD2
TGTGCCAGCAGTTACTCACCTAGCGGCCGCAAGGAGCAGTTCTTC
CASSYSPSGRKEQFF
>TRBJ2-1|TRBV7-8|many|TRBD2
TGTGCCAGCAACCCGCGTGGGGGGGATTCCTACAATGAGCAGTTCTTC
CASNPRGGDSYNEQFF
>TRBJ2-7|TRBV29-1|-|-
TGCAGCGTGATAATGGGCCACGAGCAGTACTTC
CSVIMGHEQYF
>TRBJ1-5|TRBV19|-|TRBD1
TGTGCCAGTAGTTCGGAGGCAGGGGGCATCCAGCCCCAGCATTTT
CASSSEAGGIQPQHF
>TRBJ2-2|TRBV9|-|-
TGTGCCAGCGGGGGGACAGTGGCTGCCGGGGAGCTGTTTTTT
CASGGTVAAGELFF
>TRBJ2-2|TRBV12-3/TRBV12-4|few|TRBD2
TGTGCCAGCAGACCAGCGGGAGTGGACACCGGGGAGCTGTTTTTT
CASRPAGVDTGELFF
>TRBJ2-2|TRBV6-1|-|TRBD1
TGTGCCAGCAGTGAATCGGGGACAGGGGTTGGGGAGCTGTTTTTT
CASSESGTGVGELFF
>TRBJ2-5|TRBV4-1|few|TRBD1
TGCGCCAGCAGCCACATTCAGGGGGCGCGGGGGACCCAGTACTTC
CASSHIQGARGTQYF
>TRBJ1-2|TRBV7-2|few|-
TGTGCCAGCAGCTTAGGAAGGAGAGTCTATGGCTACACCTTC
CASSLGRRVYGYTF
>TRBJ2-1|TRBV28|once|TRBD1
TGTGACAGCAATCATCGGGACAGGCGACACAATGAGCAGTTCTTC
CDSNHRDRRHNEQFF
>TRBJ2-7|TRBV19|once|TRBD2
TGTGCCAGTAGTATAAGAGGGCGGGAGGCCTACGAGCAGTACTTC
CASSIRGREAYEQYF
>TRBJ1-3|TRBV7-6|-|-
TGTTCCAGAAGCTTAGGGACTGGAAACACCATATATTTT
CSRSLGTGNTIYF
>TRBJ1-6|TRBV28|-|TRBD1
TGTGCCAGCAGTACAGGGGGGACGCAGAGCTCACCCCTCCACTTT
CASSTGGTQSSPLHF
>TRBJ2-7|TRBV14|few|TRBD2
TGTGCCAGCAGCCCCATTAGCGGGGTTCCTTTCGAGCAGTACTTC
CASSPISGVPFEQYF
>TRBJ2-5|TRBV19|-|-
TGTGCCAGTCCGCCCCTCGGTTTCCAAGAGACCCAGTACTTC
CASPPLGFQETQYF
>TRBJ2-5|TRBV7-2|many|-
TGTGCCAGCAGCTTATCCGGGCAGACCCAGTACTTC
CASSLSGQTQYF
>TRBJ1-2|TRBV19|-|TRBD1
TGTGCCAGTACCTATTCGGACAGGGGAGGCTACACCTTC
CASTYSDRGGYTF
>TRBJ1-5|TRBV4-2|-|-
TGTGCCAGCAGCCAAGGGCGAGCCGGGACCCTCAGCCAGCCCCAGCATTTT
CASSQGRAGTLSQPQHF
>TRBJ2-2|TRBV7-9|-|TRBD1
TGTGCCAGCAGCGATACTCTGGAGAACAGGGGTCTCGACGGGGAGCTGTTTTTT
CASSDTLENRGLDGELFF
>TRBJ2-6|TRBV12-3/TRBV12-4|-|-
TGTGCCAGCAGTTTATCATTAAGGGGAGGCCCTGGGGCCAACGTCCTGACTTTC
CASSLSLRGGPGANVLTF
>TRBJ1-6|TRBV28|-|-
TGTGCCAGCAGTTCCCCGGACGGAGCAGGTTCACCCCTCCACTTT
CASSSPDGAGSPLHF
>TRBJ1-4|TRBV7-6|few|-
TGTGCCAGCAGCTTAATCCAGGGAAATGAAAAACTGTTTTTT
CASSLIQGNEKLFF
>TRBJ2-7|TRBV19|few|-
TGTGCCAGTACCCCAACCTGGCACAGGACCTACGAGCAGTACTTC
CASTPTWHRTYEQYF
>TRBJ2-1|TRBV12-3/TRBV12-4|few|TRBD2
TGTGCCAGCAGTCCCGCCCCGGGAGGGTACAATGAGCAGTTCTTC
CASSPAPGGYNEQFF
>TRBJ1-1|TRBV20-1|few|TRBD1
TGCAGTGCGCCTCGCGGACAGGGGAACACTGAAGCTTTCTTT
CSAPRGQGNTEAFF
>TRBJ1-5|TRBV7-6|-|-
TGTGCCAGCAGCGCTGGACAGAATCAGCCCCAGCATTTT
CASSAGQNQPQHF
>TRBJ1-5|TRBV18|-|TRBD1
TGTGCCAGCTCACCACCCGGGACAGGGACGAATCAGCCCCAGCATTTT
CASSPPGTGTNQPQHF
>TRBJ2-1|TRBV12-3/TRBV12-4|-|TRBD2
TGTGCCAGCATGAACCGACTAGCGAGGGACAATGAGCAGTTCTTC
CASMNRLARDNEQFF
>TRBJ2-1|TRBV19|-|-
TGTGCCAGTAGTAAATCGGCTCGGCAGCCACCGTGGAATGAGCAGTTCTTC
CASSKSARQPPWNEQFF
>TRBJ2-1|TRBV6-6|-|-
TGTGCCCGCGAGGGGAGAACCCACGAGCAGTTCTTC
CAREGRTHEQFF
>TRBJ1-4|TRBV7-8|few|-
TGTGCCAGCAGCTACGACCTCGCAACTAATGAAAAACTGTTTTTT
CASSYDLATNEKLFF
>TRBJ1-5|TRBV28|-|-
TGTGCCAGCAGTTTATCCCAGAGCAATCAGCCCCAGCATTTT
CASSLSQSNQPQHF
>TRBJ2-3|TRBV7-6|once|TRBD2
TGTGCCAGCGGTAACGGGGGGGCGAGGGGCACAGATACGCAGTATTTT
CASGNGGARGTDTQYF
>TRBJ1-1|TRBV9|-|-
TGTGCCAGCAGCGCGAGGGACAAACAGAACACTGAAGCTTTCTTT
CASSARDKQNTEAFF
>TRBJ1-1|TRBV12-3/TRBV12-4|few|-
TGTGCCAGCAGTCCCTTTACCATTGGGGGTGAAGCTTTCTTT
CASSPFTIGGEAFF
>TRBJ2-3|TRBV5-5|-|-
TGTGCCAGCAGCTTGGGGGTCCCTAGCACAGATACGCAGTATTTT
CASSLGVPSTDTQYF
>TRBJ1-5|TRBV2|-|-
TGTGCCAGCATGGAACAGGGCGGTAGCAATCAGCCCCAGCATTTT
CASMEQGGSNQPQHF
>TRBJ2-7|TRBV28|few|-
TGTGCCAGCAGCGGACAGTCCGAGCAGTACTTC
CASSGQSEQYF
>TRBJ2-5|TRBV5-4|-|-
TGTGCCAGCAGCTTGGACCAGAAAGAGACCCAGTACTTC
CASSLDQKETQYF